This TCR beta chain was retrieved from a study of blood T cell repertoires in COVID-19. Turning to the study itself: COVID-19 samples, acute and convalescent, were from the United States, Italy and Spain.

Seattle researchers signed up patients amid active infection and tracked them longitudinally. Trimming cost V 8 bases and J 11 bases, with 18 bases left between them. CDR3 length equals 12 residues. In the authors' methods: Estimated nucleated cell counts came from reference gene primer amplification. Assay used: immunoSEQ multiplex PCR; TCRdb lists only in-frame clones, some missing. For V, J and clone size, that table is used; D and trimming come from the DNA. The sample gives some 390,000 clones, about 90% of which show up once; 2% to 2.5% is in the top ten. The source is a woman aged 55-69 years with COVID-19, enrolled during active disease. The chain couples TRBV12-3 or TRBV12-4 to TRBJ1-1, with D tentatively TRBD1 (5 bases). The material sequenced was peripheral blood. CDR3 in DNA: TGTGCCAGCGGATACGCCGGGGGGTCGGCTTTCTTT. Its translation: CASGYAGGSAFF.